The 8 T cell receptor beta chains in this list originate from one sample, sequenced in a study of beta chain features in type 1 diabetes. The sequenced template was cDNA made from the entire isolated RNA. TCRdb's table, derived via immunoSEQ multiplex PCR, lists solely in-frame clones and lacks some. The sample comprises 450,000 to 550,000 clones, 30% of which are singletons, and almost 0.065% rests with the top ten. Sequencing was performed on naive CD4+ T cells from blood. The receptors stem from a man between 18 and 29 years old in good health.

The V gene is TRBV5-6, the J gene TRBJ2-5, with 7 positions matching TRBD2. The germline gives CDR1 SGHDT, CDR2 YYEEEE. V trimming: 2 bases; J trimming: 4 bases; junction bases outside the gene matches: 11. There are 16 residues in the CDR3. CDR3 sequence reads: CASSLPGRGGGETQYF. CDR3 bases: TGTGCCAGCAGCTTACCCGGACGAGGCGGGGGAGAGACCCAGTACTTC.

The chain has TRBV7-9 and TRBJ2-5, with TRBD1 as a possible D gene (6 bases). Germline V CDR1 and CDR2: SEHNR, FQNEAQ (reference sequence). This CDR3 has 11 amino acids. V was pared by 10 bases and J by 0 bases, with 6 bases between. The CDR3 coding sequence is TGTGCCAAGGGGGACCAAGAGACCCAGTACTTC. Amino acid sequence: CAKGDQETQYF.

J is TRBJ2-4 and V is TRBV4-3, with D hard to call. The germline V and J ends were trimmed by 0 bases and 0 bases, with 15 bases remaining between them. From germline, CDR1 is LGHNA and CDR2 YSLEER. This CDR3 is 18 amino acids long. CDR3 in amino acids: CASSQDFGASTAKNIQYF. CDR3 coding DNA: TGCGCCAGCAGCCAAGATTTCGGAGCGAGTACAGCCAAAAACATTCAGTACTTC.

The V call is TRBV2, the J call TRBJ2-1; 8 bases line up with TRBD2. The germline CDR1 and CDR2 sequences are SNHLY and FYNNEI. Trimming cost V 1 base and J 7 bases; bases outside gene matches: 12. The length of the CDR3 is 17 residues. This chain's CDR3 is CASSEGRKGTRSNEQFF. The CDR3, as DNA: TGTGCCAGCAGTGAAGGACGGAAGGGGACTAGGAGTAATGAGCAGTTCTTC.

This chain links TRBV4-3 with TRBJ2-3; 7 bases are shared with TRBD1. CDR3 size: 17 residues. After removal of 0 bases from V and 8 bases from J, the junction contained 14 bases not matched to a gene. In germline, CDR1 is LGHNA, CDR2 YSLEER. This chain's CDR3 is CASSQDLATGIFLTQYF. CDR3 in DNA: TGCGCCAGCAGCCAAGATCTCGCGACAGGGATTTTCCTTACGCAGTATTTT.

A word on this clone: This sample includes further DNA sequences coding for the same CDR3. The chain is built from TRBV30 and TRBJ1-2; 10 bases are a match to TRBD1. The CDR3 loop spans 14 amino acids. The germline V gene encodes CDR1 GTSNPN and CDR2 SVGIG (reference sequence). Germline trimming cut 3 bases from V and 4 bases from J; bases unmatched to any gene: 5. CDR3 bases: TGTGCCTGGAGCCCGGACAGGGGGTCCTATGGCTACACCTTC. Translation: CAWSPDRGSYGYTF.

A few counts support this clone. In the same sample, other DNA sequences code for this CDR3. The rearrangement joins TRBV27 to TRBJ2-5; D is unclear. The V end lost 2 bases, the J end lost 4 bases, and 5 bases lay between the germline ends. Germline lookup yields CDR1 MNHEY and CDR2 SMNVEV (reference sequence). The CDR3 sequence is 12 residues long. The CDR3 loop reads CASSLVGETQYF. The CDR3 DNA reads as TGTGCCAGCAGTTTAGTAGGAGAGACCCAGTACTTC.

CDR3 loop: CASSPMRGFQEMAQYF. In DNA form, the CDR3 reads TGTGCCAGCAGCCCCATGAGGGGTTTCCAAGAGATGGCCCAGTACTTC. The gene calls are TRBV7-9 and TRBJ2-5; D may be TRBD1 or TRBD2 (5 bases each). V lost 5 bases and J lost 9, with 25 bases in between. This CDR3 comprises 16 residues. The V gene's germline CDR1 is SEHNR and CDR2 FQNEAQ (reference sequence).